The 30 T cell receptor beta chains below come from one sample, sequenced in a study of radiation and T cells in renal cell carcinoma. Time point here: baseline pretreatment blood. Treatment noted: 15 Gy SBRT to primary tumor, nephrectomy 4 weeks later. Assay used: immunoSEQ multiplex PCR; TCRdb lists only in-frame clones, some missing. The sample gives roughly 100,000 clones, 82% of which show up once; roughly 7% is in the top ten. The sample in question was blood, obtained from a patient whose treatment included radiotherapy and nephrectomy. Source of these receptors: a man aged 55 to 70 with renal cell carcinoma.

The V and J genes are TRBV19 and TRBJ2-7, with 9 bases identical to TRBD1. Germline V CDR1 and CDR2: LNHDA, SQIVND (reference sequence). The CDR3 runs 15 residues. Trimming cost V 3 bases and J 1 base; bases outside gene matches: 4. The chain's CDR3 is CASSITGTGSYEQYF. The CDR3 nucleotides read TGTGCCAGTAGTATTACCGGGACAGGGTCCTACGAGCAGTACTTC.

Written as DNA, the CDR3 is TGTGCCAGCAGCCCGCGGGGACTAGCGGGAGACGAGCAGTACTTC. Residues: CASSPRGLAGDEQYF. This rearrangement joins TRBV7-9 to TRBJ2-7, with 14 nucleotides matching TRBD2. The CDR3 has 15 residues. Germline values: CDR1 SEHNR, CDR2 FQNEAQ (reference sequence). V shed 5 bases and J 5 bases; nucleotides not matched to a gene: 5.

The chain couples TRBV5-6 to TRBJ2-7, with TRBD1 matching 9 bases. The V gene's germline CDR1 is SGHDT and CDR2 YYEEEE. This CDR3 has 16 residues. V lost 2 bases and J lost 1; bases outside the gene matches: 7. The CDR3 nucleotides are TGTGCCAGCAGCTTTTGGACAGGGGAAATTTCCTACGAGCAGTACTTC. The encoded protein is CASSFWTGEISYEQYF.

DNA for the CDR3: TGTGCCAGCAGCCTACAGCGGGGAGGCTACAATGAGCAGTTCTTC. Amino acid sequence: CASSLQRGGYNEQFF. This chain uses TRBV11-2 with TRBJ2-1; 7 bases are a match to TRBD2. After removal of 5 bases from V and 3 bases from J, the junction contained 7 bases not matched to a gene. Looked up from germline, CDR1 is SGHAT and CDR2 is FQNNGV. The CDR3 runs to 15 residues.

The genes are TRBV27 and TRBJ2-7, with a weak D call TRBD2 (5 bases). Germline V gene data show CDR1 as MNHEY and CDR2 as SMNVEV (reference sequence). The V and J ends lost 3 bases and 9 bases respectively, with 18 bases between them. The CDR3 is made up of 14 amino acids. The CDR3 DNA sequence: TGTGCCAGCAGTTTGATGGAGGCTCCTAGGTTGCAGTACTTC. Residues: CASSLMEAPRLQYF.

V and J are TRBV7-2 and TRBJ1-4; D ambiguous. Looked up from germline, CDR1 is SGHTA and CDR2 is FQGNSA. This CDR3 is 14 amino acids long. Trimming removed 5 bases from V and 0 bases from J, with 7 bases in between. CDR3 sequence: CASSRTATNEKLFF. The DNA for the CDR3 is TGTGCCAGCAGCCGAACTGCAACTAATGAAAAACTGTTTTTT.

V gene TRBV14 combines with J gene TRBJ2-7; D unclear. The CDR3 runs to 15 residues. V shed 0 bases and J shed 9 bases, with 18 bases lying between them. Germline V gene sequence: CDR1 SGHDN, CDR2 FVKESK. CDR3 in amino acids: CASSQEGGRGGTQYF. The CDR3 bases are TGTGCCAGCAGCCAAGAAGGTGGGCGCGGTGGAACGCAGTACTTC.

V is TRBV27 and J is TRBJ2-7; D is perhaps TRBD2 (5 bases). Per the germline V gene, CDR1 is MNHEY and CDR2 is SMNVEV (reference sequence). The CDR3 is 13 residues long. The V and J ends lost 4 bases and 3 bases respectively, with 10 bases between them. The CDR3 here is CASSYSGSYEQYF. The DNA for the CDR3 is TGTGCCAGCAGTTACAGCGGCAGCTACGAGCAGTACTTC.

V gene TRBV6-5 combines with J gene TRBJ1-1, with D tentatively TRBD1 (5 bases). Germline V gene sequence: CDR1 MNHEY, CDR2 SVGAGI. V was cut by 6 bases and J by 10 bases, with 15 bases left in between. The CDR3 consists of 12 residues. The CDR3 loop is CASRPSGIVAFF. Written as DNA, the CDR3 is TGTGCCAGCAGACCTTCAGGGATTGTAGCTTTCTTT.

In this sample, this clone turned up a few times. The V gene is TRBV21-1, the J gene TRBJ1-3. TRBV21-1 is reported as a pseudogene. The CDR3 consists of 11 residues. As DNA, the CDR3 is TGTGCCAGCGGGTTTGGAAACACCATATATTTT. Its translation is CASGFGNTIYF.

This chain joins TRBV19 and TRBJ2-4, with D perhaps matching TRBD2 (5 bases). The CDR3 covers 15 residues. The germline gives CDR1 LNHDA, CDR2 SQIVND (reference sequence). V dropped 6 bases and J dropped 5 bases, with 17 bases sitting between them. In nucleotides, the CDR3 is TGTGCCAGTAGACCCGTTCGGGGTACCGAAAACATTCAGTACTTC. Translating it yields CASRPVRGTENIQYF.

This clone was observed a single time. V usage is TRBV9 and J usage is TRBJ2-1; 15 bases agree with TRBD2. The CDR3 is made up of 20 amino acids. CDR1 SGDLS and CDR2 YYNGEE come from the germline V gene. Trimming removed 2 bases from V and 1 base from J; junction bases left unmatched: 10. Here the CDR3 reads CASSVDPGLAGGLSYNEQFF. The CDR3 DNA sequence: TGTGCCAGCAGCGTGGACCCGGGACTAGCGGGAGGCTTGTCCTACAATGAGCAGTTCTTC.

The chain uses TRBV19 and TRBJ2-3, with 7 nucleotides matching TRBD2. This CDR3 spans 14 amino acids. Trimming took 3 bases from V and 4 from J; bases not matched to a gene: 4. The V gene's germline CDR1 is LNHDA and CDR2 SQIVND (reference sequence). CDR3 sequence: CASSIPGGADTQYF. For the CDR3, the DNA is TGTGCCAGTAGTATCCCGGGAGGAGCAGATACGCAGTATTTT.

V is TRBV15 and J is TRBJ1-3, with D possibly TRBD1 on 6 matching bases. The ends were cut back, 3 bases at V and 4 bases at J, with 28 bases in the middle. The length of the CDR3 is 20 residues. CDR1 and CDR2 from the germline V gene are LNHNV and YYDKDF (reference sequence). CDR3 nucleotides: TGTGCCACCAGCAGGATTGTAGACCTTGACAGGACCCTTCTAGGAAACACCATATATTTT. It specifies CATSRIVDLDRTLLGNTIYF.

This rearrangement joins TRBV28 to TRBJ1-4; 8 bases match TRBD1. The CDR3 has 15 amino acids. J lost 11 bases, V lost 5 bases, and 13 bases had no gene match. Germline CDR1 MDHEN, CDR2 SYDVKM. This CDR3 reads CASSARTGQVLKLFF. As DNA, the CDR3 is TGTGCCAGCAGTGCTAGGACAGGGCAAGTATTGAAACTGTTTTTT.

The V and J genes are TRBV7-2 and TRBJ2-1; a possible D gene is TRBD1 (6 bases). The CDR3 sequence is 15 residues long. Trimming removed 1 base at V and 12 bases at J, with 19 bases between. CDR1 is SGHTA and CDR2 is FQGNSA in the germline V gene. CDR3 protein: CASSLGTALVRGQFF. In DNA form, the CDR3 reads TGTGCCAGCAGCTTAGGGACAGCGCTGGTTCGTGGGCAGTTCTTC.

The V call is TRBV14, the J call TRBJ1-1; D may be TRBD1 (6 bases). Trimming took off 4 bases at V and 4 bases at J, with 16 bases between the two ends. This CDR3 is built from 15 residues. The germline CDR1 and CDR2 sequences are SGHDN and FVKESK. This chain's CDR3 is CASSLRTARGTEAFF. CDR3 DNA: TGTGCCAGCAGCCTACGGACAGCCCGTGGCACTGAAGCTTTCTTT. The complete variable domain, with remaining parts taken from reference TRBV14 and TRBJ1-1, reads EAGVTQFPSHSVIEKGQTVTLRCDPISGHDNLYWYRRVMGKEIKFLLHFVKESKQDESGMPNNRFLAERTGGTYSTLKVQPAELEDSGVYFCASSLRTARGTEAFFGQGTRLTVV.

The chain links TRBV6-1 to TRBJ2-7; D is unresolved. Trimming removed 1 base from V and 9 bases from J, with 10 bases in between. The germline CDR1 and CDR2 sequences are MNHNS and SASEGT. CDR3 size: 12 residues. DNA of the CDR3: TGTGCCAGCAGTGAAGTTTTCTCGGGGCAGTACTTC. Its translation: CASSEVFSGQYF.

The genes are TRBV10-3 and TRBJ2-7; D may be TRBD1 (6 bases). Trimming took 7 bases from V and 0 from J, leaving 13 bases between them. The CDR3 has 14 residues. Germline CDR1 and CDR2: ENHRY and SYGVKD. The CDR3 coding sequence is TGTGCCATCACCTTGGACAGATACTCCTACGAGCAGTACTTC. It codes for CAITLDRYSYEQYF.

V and J are TRBV6-5 and TRBJ2-3, with 9 bases fitting TRBD1. The V gene's germline CDR1 is MNHEY and CDR2 SVGAGI. The CDR3 loop spans 14 amino acids. V shed 2 bases and J 6 bases; nucleotides not matched to a gene: 3. CDR3 amino acids: CASSYRTGADTQYF. The CDR3 region has the DNA TGTGCCAGCAGTTACAGGACAGGGGCCGATACGCAGTATTTT.

This sequence joins TRBV11-2 and TRBJ1-5, with a possible D match to TRBD1 (5 bases). Germline V CDR1 and CDR2: SGHAT, FQNNGV. Trimming left V 2 bases short and J 7 bases short, with 12 bases between. The CDR3 length is 14 residues. The CDR3 sequence: CASSLRSGNQPQHF. The DNA of the CDR3 is TGTGCCAGCAGCTTAAGGTCAGGGAACCAGCCCCAGCATTTT.

In this sample, this clone turned up a few times. V and J are TRBV7-2 and TRBJ2-1; D unclear. V was cut by 1 base and J by 10 bases, with 8 bases left in between. Germline CDR1 and CDR2: SGHTA and FQGNSA. This CDR3 is built from 12 residues. The CDR3 sequence is CASSLVGTEQFF. The CDR3 nucleotides are TGTGCCAGCAGCTTAGTTGGTACGGAGCAGTTCTTC.

V usage is TRBV27 and J usage is TRBJ2-7; 8 bases map to TRBD2. The CDR3 runs to 15 residues. With 3 bases clipped from V and 3 bases from J, the junction kept 7 bases outside the gene matches. Germline CDR1 is MNHEY and CDR2 is SMNVEV (reference sequence). CDR3: CASSFDQRERYEQYF. CDR3 DNA sequence: TGTGCCAGCAGTTTCGACCAGCGGGAGCGCTACGAGCAGTACTTC.

The chain combines TRBV10-2 with TRBJ1-4, with a weak D call TRBD1 (6 bases). The CDR3 has 14 residues. The V gene's germline CDR1 is WSHSY and CDR2 SAAADI. Trimming removed 8 bases at V and 5 bases at J, with 15 bases between. The chain's CDR3 is CASPGGQVNEKLFF. DNA of the CDR3: TGCGCCAGCCCCGGGGGACAAGTAAATGAAAAACTGTTTTTT.

This clone was seen once. The J gene is TRBJ2-1, the V gene TRBV4-2; 9 bases line up with TRBD2. J gave up 5 bases and V 4 bases, and 6 bases lay outside the gene matches. The CDR3 consists of 15 residues. Germline lookup yields CDR1 LGHNA and CDR2 YNFKEQ. The CDR3 here is CASSPGLAFNNEQFF. The CDR3 bases are TGTGCCAGCAGCCCGGGACTAGCTTTCAACAATGAGCAGTTCTTC.

This sequence joins TRBV5-5 and TRBJ2-2; TRBD2 is a possible D gene (5 bases). Germline-derived CDR1 and CDR2 are SGHKS and YYEKEE (reference sequence). The CDR3 contains 13 residues. Trimming cost V 5 bases and J 7 bases, with 12 bases left between them. Here the CDR3 DNA reads TGTGCCAGCAGTTCTGTCGGAGGCGGGGAGCTGTTTTTT. Residues: CASSSVGGGELFF.

The chain is built from TRBV5-1 and TRBJ1-5; D unclear. V was trimmed by 0 bases and J by 4 bases, leaving 11 bases between them. This CDR3 is built from 15 residues. Germline lookup yields CDR1 SGHRS and CDR2 YFSETQ. CDR3 loop: CASSLDGGINQPQHF. DNA of the CDR3: TGCGCCAGCAGCTTGGACGGTGGAATAAATCAGCCCCAGCATTTT.

The chain joins TRBV28 to TRBJ1-2, with TRBD1 matching over 7 bases. V shed 7 bases, J shed 0 bases, and the junction held 8 bases outside the gene matches. The CDR3 totals 15 residues. Per germline, CDR1 MDHEN and CDR2 SYDVKM. DNA of the CDR3: TGTGCCAGCACTGGGACAGCTCGGACTAACTATGGCTACACCTTC. Its protein product is CASTGTARTNYGYTF.

The chain combines TRBV7-2 with TRBJ2-7; 10 nucleotides agree with TRBD2. Looked up from germline, CDR1 is SGHTA and CDR2 is FQGNSA. CDR3 size: 16 residues. J gave up 4 bases and V 1 base, and 7 bases lay outside the gene matches. CDR3 sequence: CASSLEGSSGSYEQYF. The CDR3 nucleotides read TGTGCCAGCAGCTTAGAAGGTTCTAGCGGGAGTTACGAGCAGTACTTC.

The V call is TRBV29-1, the J call TRBJ2-2; D perhaps matches TRBD1 (7 bases). Looked up from germline, CDR1 is SQVTM and CDR2 is ANQGSEA. Trimming stripped 5 bases from V and 2 bases from J, with 15 bases between. This CDR3 has 15 amino acids. The CDR3 sequence: CSVPGTAGNTGELFF. The CDR3 bases are TGCAGCGTTCCTGGGACAGCGGGTAACACCGGGGAGCTGTTTTTT.